This T cell receptor (beta chain) was documented in a study of cytomegalovirus exposure and HLA in healthy donors. V dropped 6 bases and J dropped 3; count of bases not matched to a gene: 3. The CDR3 consists of 14 residues. Germline loops: CDR1 MNHNS, CDR2 SASEGT. General study findings and limits: Earlier analysis found most TCR beta V segments productive about 90% or about 30% of the time. Roughly uniform depth of sequencing across donors was assumed in presence/absence analyses.

Points on this clone: What it binds is unknown.

The primer mix had 60 Vbeta and 13 Jbeta primers. Repertoires were generated with immunoSEQ multiplex PCR, while TCRdb's copy carries only in-frame clones and drops some. The sample lists fewer than 200,000 clones, 65% to 85% occurring once. The clonotype was recovered from a woman aged 25 to 39 in good health and CMV-seropositive. The chain couples TRBV6-1 to TRBJ2-7; TRBD1 matches 12 bases. Sequencing was carried out using PBMCs. CDR3 loop: CASSGTGGFYEQYF. In DNA form, the CDR3 reads TGTGCCAGCAGCGGGACAGGGGGCTTCTACGAGCAGTACTTC.